This record looks at one TCR beta chain sequence and its context. The entry originates in a study of shared clonotypes between healthy human individuals. Generated by immunoSEQ multiplex PCR, the TCRdb table keeps only in-frame clones and is missing some. This table has fewer than 2.5 million clones, 93% appearing once. The clonotype was recovered from a man between 18 and 35 years old in good health. Some clones in this sample may be carry-over from other donors' samples. The sequenced sample was naive CD4+ T cells from PBMCs. Subset meaning: CD45RA+ positively selected.

The CDR3 DNA is TGTGCCAGCAGTGAATCGGGATTCTCTGGAAACACCATATATTTT. Translation: CASSESGFSGNTIYF. The genes are TRBV25-1 and TRBJ1-3; D is unclear. From germline, CDR1 is MGHDK and CDR2 SYGVNS. The CDR3 loop spans 15 amino acids. V lost 1 base, J lost 0 bases, and 7 bases lay in between.